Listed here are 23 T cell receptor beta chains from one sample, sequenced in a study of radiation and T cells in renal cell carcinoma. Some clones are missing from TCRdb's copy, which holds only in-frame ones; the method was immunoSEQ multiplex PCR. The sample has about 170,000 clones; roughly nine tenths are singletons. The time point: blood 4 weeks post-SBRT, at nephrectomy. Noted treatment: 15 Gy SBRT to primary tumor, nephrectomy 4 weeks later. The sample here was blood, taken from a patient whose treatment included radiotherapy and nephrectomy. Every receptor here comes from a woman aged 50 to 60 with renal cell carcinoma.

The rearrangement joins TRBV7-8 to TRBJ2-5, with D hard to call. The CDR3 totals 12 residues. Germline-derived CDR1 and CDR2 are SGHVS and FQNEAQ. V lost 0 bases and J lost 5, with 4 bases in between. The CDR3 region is CASSLALETQYF. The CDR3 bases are TGTGCCAGCAGCTTAGCGCTGGAGACCCAGTACTTC.

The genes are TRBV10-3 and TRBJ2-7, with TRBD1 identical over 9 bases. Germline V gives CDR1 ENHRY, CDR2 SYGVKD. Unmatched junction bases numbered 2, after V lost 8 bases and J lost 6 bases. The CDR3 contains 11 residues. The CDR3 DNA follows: TGTGCCATCGGACAGGGGACCGAGCAGTACTTC. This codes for CAIGQGTEQYF.

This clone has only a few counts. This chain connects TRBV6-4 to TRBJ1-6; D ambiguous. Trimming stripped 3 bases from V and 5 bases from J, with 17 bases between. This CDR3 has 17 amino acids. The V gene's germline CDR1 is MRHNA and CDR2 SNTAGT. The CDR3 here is CASSDSLVPPNNSPLHF. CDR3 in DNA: TGTGCCAGCAGTGATTCCCTTGTGCCGCCGAATAATTCACCCCTCCACTTT.

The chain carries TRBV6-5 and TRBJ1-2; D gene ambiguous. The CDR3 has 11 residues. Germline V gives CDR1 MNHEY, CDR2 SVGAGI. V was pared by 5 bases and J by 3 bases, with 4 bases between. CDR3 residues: CASSRDYGYTF. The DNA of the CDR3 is TGTGCCAGCAGTCGGGACTATGGCTACACCTTC.

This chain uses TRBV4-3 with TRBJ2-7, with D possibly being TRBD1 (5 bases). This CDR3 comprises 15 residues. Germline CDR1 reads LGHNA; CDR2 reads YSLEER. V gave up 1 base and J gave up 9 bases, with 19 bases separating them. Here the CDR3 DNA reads TGCGCCAGCAGCCAAGGGCTAGGGGCGACCCAAGGGCAGTACTTC. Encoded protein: CASSQGLGATQGQYF.

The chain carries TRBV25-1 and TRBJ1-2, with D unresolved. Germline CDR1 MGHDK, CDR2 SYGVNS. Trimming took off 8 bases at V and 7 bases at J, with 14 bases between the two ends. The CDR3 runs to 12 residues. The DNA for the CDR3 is TGTGCCAGCCGCGGGGAGTTGTTTGGCTACACCTTC. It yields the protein CASRGELFGYTF.

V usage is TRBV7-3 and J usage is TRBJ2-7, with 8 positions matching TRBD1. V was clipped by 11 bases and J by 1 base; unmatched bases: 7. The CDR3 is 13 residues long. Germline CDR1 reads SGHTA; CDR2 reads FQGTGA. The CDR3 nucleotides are TGTGCCGTCAGGGGGCGGGGATCCTACGAGCAGTACTTC. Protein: CAVRGRGSYEQYF.

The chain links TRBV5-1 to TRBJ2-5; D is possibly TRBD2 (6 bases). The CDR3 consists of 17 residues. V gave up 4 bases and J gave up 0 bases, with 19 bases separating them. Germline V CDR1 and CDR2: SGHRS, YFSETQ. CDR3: CASSPGVRSNNQETQYF. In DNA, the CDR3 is TGCGCCAGCAGCCCGGGGGTTAGGTCGAATAACCAAGAGACCCAGTACTTC.

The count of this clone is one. The CDR3 DNA reads TGTGCCAGCAGTACGACAGGGGACTATGGCTACACCTTC. It is translated as CASSTTGDYGYTF. The chain has TRBV6-5 and TRBJ1-2; 8 bases are a match to TRBD1. Per the germline V gene, CDR1 is MNHEY and CDR2 is SVGAGI. V lost 5 bases, J lost 3 bases, and 2 bases stayed unmatched. The CDR3 spans 13 residues.

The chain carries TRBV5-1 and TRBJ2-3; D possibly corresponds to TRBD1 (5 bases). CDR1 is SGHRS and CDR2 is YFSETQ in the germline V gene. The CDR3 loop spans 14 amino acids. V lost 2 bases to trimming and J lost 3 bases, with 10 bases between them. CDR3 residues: CASSLAAGTDTQYF. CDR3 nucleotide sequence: TGCGCCAGCAGCTTAGCTGCAGGGACAGATACGCAGTATTTT.

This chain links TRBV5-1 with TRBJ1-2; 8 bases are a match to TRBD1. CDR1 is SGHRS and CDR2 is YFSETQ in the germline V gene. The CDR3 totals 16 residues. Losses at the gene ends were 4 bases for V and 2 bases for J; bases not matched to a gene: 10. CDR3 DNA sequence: TGCGCCAGCAGCCTTGACCCAGGGGGCGAGAACTATGGCTACACCTTC. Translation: CASSLDPGGENYGYTF. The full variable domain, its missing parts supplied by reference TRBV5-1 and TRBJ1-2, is KAGVTQTPRYLIKTRGQQVTLSCSPISGHRSVSWYQQTPGQGLQFLFEYFSETQRNKGNFPGRFSGRQFSNSRSEMNVSTLELGDSALYLCASSLDPGGENYGYTFGSGTRLTVV.

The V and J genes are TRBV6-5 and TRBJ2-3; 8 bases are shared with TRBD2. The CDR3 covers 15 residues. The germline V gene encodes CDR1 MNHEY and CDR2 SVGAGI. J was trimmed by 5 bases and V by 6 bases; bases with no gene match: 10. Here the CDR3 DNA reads TGTGCCAGCAGGGAATCGGGGGGGCCAGTAGATACGCAGTATTTT. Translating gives CASRESGGPVDTQYF.

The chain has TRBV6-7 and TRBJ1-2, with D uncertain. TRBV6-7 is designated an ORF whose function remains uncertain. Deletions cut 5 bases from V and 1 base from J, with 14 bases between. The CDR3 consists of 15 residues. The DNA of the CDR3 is TGTGCCAGCAGTCTACAAGTCCGGGGTAACTATGGCTACACCTTC. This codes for CASSLQVRGNYGYTF.

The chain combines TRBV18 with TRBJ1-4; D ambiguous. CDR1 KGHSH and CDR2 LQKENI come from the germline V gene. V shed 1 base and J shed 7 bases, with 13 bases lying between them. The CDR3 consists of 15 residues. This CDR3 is CASSPLTVGSEKLFF. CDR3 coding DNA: TGTGCCAGCTCACCACTTACAGTAGGAAGTGAAAAACTGTTTTTT.

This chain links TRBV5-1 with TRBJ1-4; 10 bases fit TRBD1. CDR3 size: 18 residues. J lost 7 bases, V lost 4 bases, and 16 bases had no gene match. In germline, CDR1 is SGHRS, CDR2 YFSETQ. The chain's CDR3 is CASSQGSTGGAVGEKLFF. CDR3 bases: TGCGCCAGCAGCCAGGGGTCGACAGGGGGCGCGGTGGGTGAAAAACTGTTTTTT.

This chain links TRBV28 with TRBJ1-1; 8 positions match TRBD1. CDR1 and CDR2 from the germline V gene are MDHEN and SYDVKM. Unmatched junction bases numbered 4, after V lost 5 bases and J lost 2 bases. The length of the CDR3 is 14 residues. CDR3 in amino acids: CASSLQGANTEAFF. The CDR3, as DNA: TGTGCCAGCAGTCTCCAGGGGGCCAACACTGAAGCTTTCTTT.

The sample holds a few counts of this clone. The CDR3 sequence is CASSPWSTNEKLFF. The CDR3, as DNA: TGTGCCAGCAGCCCTTGGTCAACTAATGAAAAACTGTTTTTT. The gene calls are TRBV6-5 and TRBJ1-4; D is uncertain. This CDR3 region has 14 residues. Germline V gene data show CDR1 as MNHEY and CDR2 as SVGAGI. Trimming removed 6 bases from V and 0 bases from J, with 8 bases in between.

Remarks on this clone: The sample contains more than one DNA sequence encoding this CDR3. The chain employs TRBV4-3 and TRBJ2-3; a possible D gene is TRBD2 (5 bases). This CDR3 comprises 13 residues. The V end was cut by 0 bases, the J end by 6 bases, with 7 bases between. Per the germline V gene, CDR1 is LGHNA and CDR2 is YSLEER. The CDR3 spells CASSQDRGDTQYF. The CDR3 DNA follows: TGCGCCAGCAGCCAAGATCGCGGGGATACGCAGTATTTT.

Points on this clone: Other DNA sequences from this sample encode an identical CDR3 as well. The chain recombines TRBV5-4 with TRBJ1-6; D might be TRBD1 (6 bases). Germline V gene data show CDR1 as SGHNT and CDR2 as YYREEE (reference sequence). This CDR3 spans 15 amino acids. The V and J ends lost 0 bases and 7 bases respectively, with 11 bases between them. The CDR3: CASSLDRVGNSPLHF. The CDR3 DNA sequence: TGTGCCAGCAGCTTGGACAGGGTGGGCAATTCACCCCTCCACTTT.

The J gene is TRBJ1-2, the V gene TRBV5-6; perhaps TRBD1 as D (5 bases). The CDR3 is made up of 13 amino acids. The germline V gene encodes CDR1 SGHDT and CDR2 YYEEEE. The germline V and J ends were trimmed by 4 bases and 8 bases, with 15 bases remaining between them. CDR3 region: CASSPTQDVGYTF. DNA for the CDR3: TGTGCCAGCAGCCCGACACAGGACGTAGGCTACACCTTC.

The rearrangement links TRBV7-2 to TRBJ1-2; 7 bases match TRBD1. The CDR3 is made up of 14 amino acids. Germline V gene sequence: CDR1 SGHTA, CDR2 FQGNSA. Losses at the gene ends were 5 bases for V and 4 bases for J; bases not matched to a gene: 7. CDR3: CASSPRQGLYGYTF. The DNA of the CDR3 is TGTGCCAGCAGCCCTAGACAGGGCCTCTATGGCTACACCTTC.

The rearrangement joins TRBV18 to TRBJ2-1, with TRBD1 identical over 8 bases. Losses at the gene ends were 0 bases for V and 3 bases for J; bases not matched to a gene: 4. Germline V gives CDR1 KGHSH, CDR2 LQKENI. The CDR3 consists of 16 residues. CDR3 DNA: TGTGCCAGCTCACCACCGGTAACAGGGGGCTACAATGAGCAGTTCTTC. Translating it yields CASSPPVTGGYNEQFF.

The CDR3 sequence: CASSGDRGTEAFF. The CDR3 DNA sequence: TGTGCCAGCAGCGGCGACAGGGGCACTGAAGCTTTCTTT. This chain connects TRBV2 to TRBJ1-1, with 8 bases identical to TRBD1. From germline, CDR1 is SNHLY and CDR2 FYNNEI. Trimming at V came to 6 bases and at J to 4 bases, leaving 4 bases not matched to a gene. The CDR3 spans 13 residues.